The rows below give T cell receptor beta chains drawn from one sample of a study of blood T cell repertoires in COVID-19. Profiling relied on immunoSEQ multiplex PCR, and the TCRdb table lists in-frame clones only, not all of them. The sample records roughly 74,000 clones, approximately 85% being singletons. Specimen: peripheral blood. These receptors were obtained from a man in his sixties or seventies with acute or convalescent COVID-19. CDR3s leave out the opening cysteine and the closing phenylalanine or tryptophan. Clone size, where shown, is once, few, many, or a class for clones that have expanded.

v_call	clone_size	j_call	cdr3_aa
TRBV2	.	TRBJ2-7	ASDGTGATYEQY
TRBV6-5	few	TRBJ1-2	ASSTTRGGYT
TRBV4-1	.	TRBJ1-1	ASSQGINRNTEAF
TRBV5-1	few	TRBJ2-1	ASSMDRGFYNEQF
TRBV12-5	.	TRBJ1-4	ASGQRQGLNEKLF
TRBV9	.	TRBJ2-1	ASSLRLAGAEQF
TRBV19	.	TRBJ1-1	ASSALNRGQNTEAF
TRBV7-2	once	TRBJ2-1	ASSRTSGEGYNEQF
TRBV5-8	.	TRBJ2-5	ASSFAGLAGGQETQY
TRBV28	.	TRBJ1-5	ASTITGASNQPQH
TRBV5-4	.	TRBJ2-1	ASSLFVGRGLGEQF
TRBV5-1	.	TRBJ2-3	ASTRTGQTDTQY
TRBV4-3	.	TRBJ2-1	ASSSGLAGGTYNEQF
TRBV4-1	.	TRBJ2-3	ASSQDPLAGPTDTQY
TRBV3-1/TRBV3-2	once	TRBJ2-5	ASSSPWFQETQY
TRBV27	.	TRBJ2-4	ASSTWGGGVAKNIQY
TRBV11-1	.	TRBJ1-3	ASGREYGNTIY
TRBV5-6	.	TRBJ2-2	ASSLVAGANTGELF